These 16 T cell receptor beta chains were sequenced from one sample in a study of blood T cell repertoires in COVID-19. Profiling relied on immunoSEQ multiplex PCR, and the TCRdb table lists in-frame clones only, not all of them. The sample contains around 140,000 clones, around four fifths of which appear only once. Sequencing input: PBMCs or T cells enriched from blood (not recorded which). The receptors come from a woman between 50 and 59 years old who had recovered from COVID-19.

This chain links TRBV6-1 with TRBJ1-6, with 9 bases that match TRBD1. Looked up from germline, CDR1 is MNHNS and CDR2 is SASEGT. The CDR3 length is 16 residues. V shed 3 bases, J shed 4 bases, and the junction held 4 bases outside the gene matches. This CDR3 is CASSDDRGGYNSPLHF. The CDR3 DNA reads as TGTGCCAGCAGTGATGACAGGGGGGGTTATAATTCACCCCTCCACTTT.

The rearrangement links TRBV27 to TRBJ1-5; D not resolved. CDR1 and CDR2 from the germline V gene are MNHEY and SMNVEV (reference sequence). V lost 5 bases and J lost 4, with 18 bases in between. The CDR3 runs to 16 residues. The CDR3 coding sequence is TGTGCCAGCAGTCCCCCCTATAGTTATGGTAATCAGCCCCAGCATTTT. Translation: CASSPPYSYGNQPQHF.

The chain uses TRBV29-1 and TRBJ1-1; weak D call: TRBD1 (6 bases). Germline V gene lookup returns CDR1 SQVTM and CDR2 ANQGSEA. The V end was cut by 0 bases, the J end by 5 bases, with 13 bases between. The CDR3 spans 14 residues. The CDR3 here is CSVEDIQGGTEAFF. The DNA for the CDR3 is TGCAGCGTTGAAGATATACAGGGCGGGACTGAAGCTTTCTTT.

Here the CDR3 reads CASSLGIGGGVPDEQFF. CDR3 nucleotide sequence: TGCGCCAGCAGCTTGGGTATTGGCGGGGGGGTACCGGATGAGCAGTTCTTC. The rearrangement joins TRBV5-1 to TRBJ2-1; 9 bases fit TRBD2. Germline V lookup: CDR1 SGHRS, CDR2 YFSETQ. This CDR3 region has 17 residues. V was clipped by 0 bases and J by 8 bases; unmatched bases: 12.

The CDR3 DNA sequence: TGTGCCAGCAGTTTATCGGGGTACACTGAAGCTTTCTTT. Encoded protein: CASSLSGYTEAFF. This chain uses TRBV12-3 or TRBV12-4 with TRBJ1-1; D not certain. The CDR3 loop spans 13 amino acids. Trimming cost V 2 bases and J 3 bases, with 7 bases left between them.

The V and J genes are TRBV27 and TRBJ2-1; 7 bases align to TRBD2. The germline CDR1 and CDR2 sequences are MNHEY and SMNVEV (reference sequence). This CDR3 has 16 residues. V was pared by 4 bases and J by 0 bases, with 6 bases of the junction left unmatched. The CDR3 reads CASSSGSGASYNEQFF. The CDR3 bases are TGTGCCAGCAGTTCCGGAAGCGGGGCCTCCTACAATGAGCAGTTCTTC.

The gene calls are TRBV7-8 and TRBJ2-1; D gene uncertain. Trimming pared 3 bases from V and 6 bases from J, leaving 9 bases between. The germline CDR1 and CDR2 sequences are SGHVS and FQNEAQ. CDR3 length: 13 residues. This CDR3 reads CASSFSRFNEQFF. DNA of the CDR3: TGTGCCAGCAGCTTTAGCAGATTCAATGAGCAGTTCTTC.

The sample holds one count of this clone. The chain employs TRBV7-9 and TRBJ1-6; 7 nucleotides align to TRBD1. Per germline, CDR1 SEHNR and CDR2 FQNEAQ (reference sequence). With V trimmed by 1 base and J by 7 bases, 7 bases remained unmatched. The CDR3 sequence is 16 residues long. CDR3: CASSLVPGQSNSPLHF. The CDR3 DNA is TGTGCCAGCAGCTTAGTCCCGGGACAGTCCAATTCACCCCTCCACTTT. Variable domain in full (rest from reference TRBV7-9 and TRBJ1-6): DTGVSQNPRHKITKRGQNVTFRCDPISEHNRLYWYRQTLGQGPEFLTYFQNEAQLEKSRLLSDRFSAERPKGSFSTLEIQRTEQGDSAMYLCASSLVPGQSNSPLHFGNGTRLTVT.

The rearrangement links TRBV4-1 to TRBJ1-6, with TRBD1 identical over 11 bases. The J segment lost 10 bases and the V segment lost 3 bases, leaving 11 bases of the junction unmatched. The CDR3 spans 17 residues. Germline V gives CDR1 MGHRA, CDR2 YSYEKL. This chain's CDR3 is CASSQILRGQGGSPLHF. The CDR3 coding sequence is TGCGCCAGCAGCCAGATCCTAAGGGGACAGGGGGGATCACCCCTCCACTTT.

V gene TRBV5-5 combines with J gene TRBJ2-3; 10 bases fit TRBD1. Germline CDR1 and CDR2: SGHKS and YYEKEE (reference sequence). V trimming: 2 bases; J trimming: 4 bases; junction bases outside the gene matches: 4. The CDR3 is 15 amino acids. The CDR3 is CASSLRQGAPDTQYF. In nucleotides, the CDR3 is TGTGCCAGCAGCTTACGACAGGGGGCCCCAGATACGCAGTATTTT.

This rearrangement joins TRBV15 to TRBJ2-3, with D uncertain. The length of the CDR3 is 13 residues. The V gene's germline CDR1 is LNHNV and CDR2 YYDKDF (reference sequence). Deletions cut 5 bases from V and 3 bases from J, with 9 bases between. The CDR3 sequence: CATSSTSTDTQYF. For the CDR3, the DNA is TGTGCCACCAGCTCGACAAGTACAGATACGCAGTATTTT.

The chain couples TRBV19 to TRBJ1-6; TRBD1 might be the D (5 bases). The CDR3 has 19 residues. The V and J ends lost 6 bases and 3 bases respectively, with 24 bases between them. Germline V gives CDR1 LNHDA, CDR2 SQIVND (reference sequence). The CDR3 DNA sequence: TGTGCCAGTAGCCTAAACCCCCTGGGGCAGGGAAACTATAATTCACCCCTCCACTTT. This translates into CASSLNPLGQGNYNSPLHF.

The table lists this clone with a few counts. The J gene is TRBJ1-2, the V gene TRBV7-9; D perhaps matches TRBD1 (6 bases). Germline V gene sequence: CDR1 SEHNR, CDR2 FQNEAQ (reference sequence). Between the trimmed V and J ends, which lost 6 bases and 2 bases, there was a span of 13 bases. The CDR3 has 14 residues. The DNA for the CDR3 is TGTGCCAGCAGTCTTCGTGGGGGCAACTATGGCTACACCTTC. Translated: CASSLRGGNYGYTF.

The V call is TRBV7-9, the J call TRBJ1-5; 7 bases map to TRBD1. CDR3 length equals 14 residues. The J segment lost 9 bases and the V segment lost 1 base, leaving 6 bases of the junction unmatched. Germline CDR1 SEHNR, CDR2 FQNEAQ (reference sequence). The CDR3 region has the DNA TGTGCCAGCAGCTTAGGCCAGGGGGGTCCGCCCCAGCATTTT. It specifies CASSLGQGGPPQHF. The full variable domain, rest sourced from reference TRBV7-9 and TRBJ1-5, is DTGVSQNPRHKITKRGQNVTFRCDPISEHNRLYWYRQTLGQGPEFLTYFQNEAQLEKSRLLSDRFSAERPKGSFSTLEIQRTEQGDSAMYLCASSLGQGGPPQHFGDGTRLSIL.

The V call is TRBV4-1, the J call TRBJ1-5, with D possibly being TRBD1 (5 bases). V gave up 1 base and J gave up 5 bases, with 15 bases separating them. Germline V lookup: CDR1 MGHRA, CDR2 YSYEKL. The CDR3 spans 16 residues. The CDR3 DNA reads TGCGCCAGCAGCCAAGGGCCGACAGCCGTTGATCAGCCCCAGCATTTT. Translated: CASSQGPTAVDQPQHF.

Only one count was recorded for this clone. The rearrangement joins TRBV3-1 (or the pseudogene TRBV3-2) to TRBJ2-7, with a tentative D call TRBD2 (5 bases). Germline CDR1 and CDR2: LGHDT and YNNKEL (reference sequence). V lost 0 bases and J lost 6, with 12 bases in between. The CDR3 is 14 amino acids. CDR3 nucleotides: TGTGCCAGCAGCCAAGATGGGAGATCACCCGAGCAGTACTTC. This sequence encodes CASSQDGRSPEQYF.